These 17 T cell receptor beta chains were sequenced from one sample in a study of blood T cell repertoires in COVID-19. Using immunoSEQ multiplex PCR, the repertoire was profiled, and TCRdb retains in-frame clones only, with some absent. The table lists 200,000 to 250,000 clones, approximately 90% of them singletons. Sequencing was done on a sample of peripheral blood. The receptors derive from a man aged 55-75 years with COVID-19, enrolled during active disease.

The chain has TRBV4-3 and TRBJ1-4; D is ambiguous. This CDR3 spans 16 amino acids. Germline V lookup: CDR1 LGHNA, CDR2 YSLEER. V gave up 4 bases and J gave up 4 bases, with 16 bases separating them. The CDR3 DNA is TGCGCCAGCAGCCCAGTCTGGCCAGGAATTAATGAAAAACTGTTTTTT. Protein sequence: CASSPVWPGINEKLFF.

The chain joins TRBV7-9 to TRBJ1-1; TRBD1 might be the D (5 bases). Trimming stripped 1 base from V and 1 base from J, with 16 bases between. This CDR3 has 17 amino acids. Germline CDR1 and CDR2: SEHNR and FQNEAQ (reference sequence). This CDR3 reads CASSLVSGGAQNTEAFF. In DNA, the CDR3 is TGTGCCAGCAGCTTAGTTTCGGGCGGGGCACAGAACACTGAAGCTTTCTTT.

The chain joins TRBV6-5 to TRBJ2-7; 7 nucleotides line up with TRBD2. CDR1 is MNHEY and CDR2 is SVGAGI in the germline V gene. V lost 0 bases to trimming and J lost 0 bases; unmatched junction nucleotides: 5. This CDR3 has 16 amino acids. DNA of the CDR3: TGTGCCAGCAGTTACTCAAGGCGGGAGAGCTCCTACGAGCAGTACTTC. It is translated as CASSYSRRESSYEQYF.

This chain links TRBV28 with TRBJ2-2; 8 bases are shared with TRBD1. There are 16 residues in the CDR3. Germline CDR1 reads MDHEN; CDR2 reads SYDVKM. The V segment lost 1 base and the J segment 1 base; nucleotides outside the gene matches: 2. The CDR3 loop reads CASSLFGTGNTGELFF. DNA of the CDR3: TGTGCCAGCAGTTTATTTGGGACAGGGAACACCGGGGAGCTGTTTTTT.

V is TRBV3-1 (or the pseudogene TRBV3-2) and J is TRBJ1-1; TRBD1 aligns across 10 bases. The CDR3 loop spans 13 amino acids. Losses at the gene ends were 1 base for V and 13 bases for J; bases not matched to a gene: 6. CDR1 is LGHDT and CDR2 is YNNKEL in the germline V gene (reference sequence). This CDR3 reads CASSQGRDRGYFF. For the CDR3, the DNA is TGTGCCAGCAGCCAAGGGAGGGACAGGGGATATTTCTTT.

CDR3 region: CASSLDSTGILEQYF. DNA of the CDR3: TGTGCCAGCAGCTTGGACAGTACAGGGATTCTGGAGCAGTACTTC. This chain connects TRBV5-4 to TRBJ2-7, with a possible D match to TRBD1 (6 bases). This CDR3 contains 15 residues. V was pared by 0 bases and J by 7 bases, with 17 bases between. CDR1 and CDR2 from the germline V gene are SGHNT and YYREEE (reference sequence).

The chain uses TRBV30 and TRBJ1-2; tentatively, D is TRBD1 (6 bases). Trimming pared 4 bases from V and 4 bases from J, leaving 13 bases between. The germline gives CDR1 GTSNPN, CDR2 SVGIG (reference sequence). The CDR3 covers 13 residues. The CDR3 DNA follows: TGTGCCTGGATTAGGACAGATGGCTATGGCTACACCTTC. Amino acids: CAWIRTDGYGYTF. The entire variable domain, with the rest obtained from reference TRBV30 and TRBJ1-2, is as follows: SQTIHQWPATLVQPVGSPLSLECTVEGTSNPNLYWYRQAAGRGLQLLFYSVGIGQISSEVPQNLSASRPQDRQFILSSKKLLLSDSGFYLCAWIRTDGYGYTFGSGTRLTVV.

The rearrangement links TRBV12-3 or TRBV12-4 to TRBJ2-3; D uncertain. The CDR3 sequence is 11 residues long. V was cut by 0 bases and J by 11 bases, with 6 bases left in between. The CDR3 protein is CASSLAPKQYF. For the CDR3, the DNA is TGTGCCAGCAGTTTAGCCCCTAAGCAGTATTTT.

The rearrangement links TRBV7-8 to TRBJ1-4; 8 bases are shared with TRBD1. V trimming: 5 bases; J trimming: 8 bases; junction bases outside the gene matches: 10. Per germline, CDR1 SGHVS and CDR2 FQNEAQ. The CDR3 length is 15 residues. Here the CDR3 DNA reads TGTGCCAGCAGCCGCCAGACAGGGGCTAGGGAAAAACTGTTTTTT. As protein: CASSRQTGAREKLFF.

The chain joins TRBV5-1 to TRBJ1-6, with a weak D call TRBD1 (5 bases). This CDR3 has 13 residues. Per the germline V gene, CDR1 is SGHRS and CDR2 is YFSETQ. The ends were cut back, 4 bases at V and 7 bases at J, with 9 bases in the middle. CDR3 protein: CASSPQDNSPLHF. For the CDR3, the DNA is TGCGCCAGCAGCCCACAGGACAATTCACCCCTCCACTTT.

This clone appeared a few times. At the DNA level, this CDR3 is encoded by other sequences in the same sample as well. This chain uses TRBV7-3 with TRBJ1-1; TRBD1 matches at 10 bases. Trimming at V came to 4 bases and at J to 5 bases, leaving 4 bases not matched to a gene. The CDR3 is 14 residues long. Germline CDR1 SGHTA, CDR2 FQGTGA. DNA for the CDR3: TGTGCCAGCAGCTCCGGGACAGGGGCGACTGAAGCTTTCTTT. Encoded protein: CASSSGTGATEAFF.

This rearrangement joins TRBV28 to TRBJ1-1; 7 bases match TRBD1. This CDR3 has 13 residues. J was trimmed by 5 bases and V by 7 bases; bases with no gene match: 7. Germline lookup yields CDR1 MDHEN and CDR2 SYDVKM. CDR3 sequence (DNA): TGTGCCAGCAATATAGGGGGCGGAACTGAAGCTTTCTTT. It encodes CASNIGGGTEAFF.

The CDR3 reads CASSQVVVRTGGRRETQYF. CDR3 coding DNA: TGTGCCAGCAGCCAAGTAGTTGTCAGGACAGGGGGCCGGAGGGAGACCCAGTACTTC. V usage is TRBV3-1 (or the pseudogene TRBV3-2) and J usage is TRBJ2-5; the match to TRBD1 covers 11 bases. Trimming took 1 base from V and 5 from J; bases not matched to a gene: 15. Germline-derived CDR1 and CDR2 are LGHDT and YNNKEL (reference sequence). CDR3 length: 19 residues.

The gene calls are TRBV24-1 and TRBJ2-7; no definite D call. The CDR3 extends over 12 amino acids. Germline V gives CDR1 KGHDR, CDR2 SFDVKD. Trimming cost V 9 bases and J 3 bases, with 11 bases left between them. Here the CDR3 reads CATSDRNYEQYF. The CDR3 DNA follows: TGTGCCACCTCCGATAGAAACTACGAGCAGTACTTC.

V gene TRBV6-2 or TRBV6-3 combines with J gene TRBJ2-5, with TRBD2 identical over 9 bases. With V trimmed by 0 bases and J by 5 bases, 7 bases remained unmatched. Germline values: CDR1 MNHEY, CDR2 SVGEGT. The CDR3 is 16 residues long. The chain's CDR3 is CASSYSLAGVYETQYF. The CDR3 DNA sequence: TGTGCCAGCAGTTACTCGTTAGCGGGGGTTTATGAGACCCAGTACTTC.

The CDR3 DNA sequence: TGTGCCACCATAGGGACAGCCTTTTCACCCCTCCACTTT. Protein sequence: CATIGTAFSPLHF. The gene calls are TRBV28 and TRBJ1-6; 7 positions agree with TRBD1. CDR3 length: 13 residues. Germline loops: CDR1 MDHEN, CDR2 SYDVKM. After removal of 10 bases from V and 9 bases from J, the junction contained 9 bases not matched to a gene. Complete variable domain (other parts from reference TRBV28 and TRBJ1-6): DVKVTQSSRYLVKRTGEKVFLECVQDMDHENMFWYRQDPGLGLRLIYFSYDVKMKEKGDIPEGYSVSREKKERFSLILESASTNQTSMYLCATIGTAFSPLHFGNGTRLTVT.

This chain uses TRBV5-6 with TRBJ1-3, with D hard to call. Germline V gene sequence: CDR1 SGHDT, CDR2 YYEEEE. This CDR3 has 15 amino acids. Trimming shortened V by 1 base and J by 0 bases, and 8 bases separated the two germline ends. The CDR3 DNA follows: TGTGCCAGCAGCTTGCTATCCCTCTCTGGAAACACCATATATTTT. It encodes CASSLLSLSGNTIYF. The complete variable domain, with remaining parts taken from reference TRBV5-6 and TRBJ1-3, reads DAGVTQSPTHLIKTRGQQVTLRCSPKSGHDTVSWYQQALGQGPQFIFQYYEEEERQRGNFPDRFSGHQFPNYSSELNVNALLLGDSALYLCASSLLSLSGNTIYFGEGSWLTVV.